These T cell receptor beta chains were read from a single sample in a study of T cell changes during pregnancy in multiple sclerosis. Libraries were prepared by immunoSEQ multiplex PCR; TCRdb keeps only in-frame clonotypes and omits some of them. The sample records 30,000 to 45,000 clones, around 91% being singletons. The material sequenced was CD8+ T cells from peripheral blood mononuclear cells, taken in the second trimester of pregnancy. These receptors all stem from a female donor with multiple sclerosis, enrolled in a pregnancy study. Each CDR3 is given with its conserved first and last residue. The order of the fields is CDR3 DNA, CDR3 protein, D gene, V gene, J gene, clone size. D genes are given only for firm matches. Clone size is given for some rows only: seen once, a few or many times, or a class if the clone is expanded.

cdr3_nt: TGTGCCAGCAGCTGGGACAGCTTCGATGGCTACACCTTC; cdr3_aa: CASSWDSFDGYTF; d_call: TRBD1; v_call: TRBV5-5; j_call: TRBJ1-2; clone_size: .
cdr3_nt: TGTGCCAGTACATCTAGACAGGGCTTCGGCAATCAGCCCCAGCATTTT; cdr3_aa: CASTSRQGFGNQPQHF; d_call: TRBD1; v_call: TRBV19; j_call: TRBJ1-5; clone_size: .
cdr3_nt: TGTGCCTGGACCCCAGGTCAGGGGATGGCTAGTAATTCACCCCTCCACTTT; cdr3_aa: CAWTPGQGMASNSPLHF; d_call: .; v_call: TRBV30; j_call: TRBJ1-6; clone_size: .
cdr3_nt: TGTGCCAGTAGTGGGACAGGGACAACTAATGAAAAACTGTTTTTT; cdr3_aa: CASSGTGTTNEKLFF; d_call: TRBD1; v_call: TRBV19; j_call: TRBJ1-4; clone_size: few
cdr3_nt: TGTGCCAGCAGTTTTTCAGGGGCGCGTCAGCCCCAGCATTTT; cdr3_aa: CASSFSGARQPQHF; d_call: .; v_call: TRBV2; j_call: TRBJ1-5; clone_size: once
cdr3_nt: TGTGCCAGCAGTCCACAGGGAAACCAGCCCCAGCATTTT; cdr3_aa: CASSPQGNQPQHF; d_call: .; v_call: TRBV6-5; j_call: TRBJ1-5; clone_size: .
cdr3_nt: TGTGCCAGCAGCGTCCGGACTAGCGGGGGGGCCGGAACGCAGTATTTT; cdr3_aa: CASSVRTSGGAGTQYF; d_call: TRBD2; v_call: TRBV9; j_call: TRBJ2-3; clone_size: .
cdr3_nt: TGTGCCAGCAGACAAGCGGGAGGAGGCCAAGAGACCCAGTACTTC; cdr3_aa: CASRQAGGGQETQYF; d_call: TRBD2; v_call: TRBV5-4; j_call: TRBJ2-5; clone_size: .
cdr3_nt: TGTGCCAGCAGTTTAGTAGCGGGAGTGGATGAGCAGTTCTTC; cdr3_aa: CASSLVAGVDEQFF; d_call: TRBD2; v_call: TRBV27; j_call: TRBJ2-1; clone_size: .
cdr3_nt: TGTGCCAGCAGGGCCTCCGCTGACGGCGCCTGGAGAAACATTCAGTACTTC; cdr3_aa: CASRASADGAWRNIQYF; d_call: .; v_call: TRBV27; j_call: TRBJ2-4; clone_size: .
cdr3_nt: TGTGCCAGCAGCCCGGGGGGCAGCGGCGGGTACGAGCAGTACTTC; cdr3_aa: CASSPGGSGGYEQYF; d_call: .; v_call: TRBV7-8; j_call: TRBJ2-7; clone_size: .
cdr3_nt: TGTGCCTGGAGCCCGGGGGACGGGGTCACCGAGCAGTACTTC; cdr3_aa: CAWSPGDGVTEQYF; d_call: .; v_call: TRBV30; j_call: TRBJ2-7; clone_size: .
cdr3_nt: TGTGCCAGCAGCTCCCCCCGCCGGGACAGAATCCAAAACTATGGCTACACCTTC; cdr3_aa: CASSSPRRDRIQNYGYTF; d_call: TRBD1; v_call: TRBV11-2; j_call: TRBJ1-2; clone_size: .
cdr3_nt: TGCGCCAGCAGTCAGACCGGGACAGCTAACACTGAAGCTTTCTTT; cdr3_aa: CASSQTGTANTEAFF; d_call: TRBD1; v_call: TRBV23-1; j_call: TRBJ1-1; clone_size: .
cdr3_nt: TGTGCCAGCAGCTTATACATTCGCGGGGACAGGGTAGGGAATTCACCCCTCCACTTT; cdr3_aa: CASSLYIRGDRVGNSPLHF; d_call: TRBD1; v_call: TRBV11-1; j_call: TRBJ1-6; clone_size: .
cdr3_nt: TGTGCCAGCAGCCCCCGGTTCGGAGTCAACTATGGCTACACCTTC; cdr3_aa: CASSPRFGVNYGYTF; d_call: .; v_call: TRBV7-9; j_call: TRBJ1-2; clone_size: .
cdr3_nt: TGTGCCATCAGTGTAGCGGGAGGGCCTAGCTCCTACAATGAGCAGTTCTTC; cdr3_aa: CAISVAGGPSSYNEQFF; d_call: TRBD2; v_call: TRBV10-3; j_call: TRBJ2-1; clone_size: .